This TCR beta chain was documented in a study of T cells after yellow fever vaccination. 5'RACE template switching added a universal primer site and UMIs to TCR cDNA. TCRdb ran MiXCR on the 5' RACE reads and lists one entry per CDR3 protein. The sample comprises over 130,000 distinct CDR3 sequences, approximately 7.7% of which are singletons, and under 0.95% rests with the top ten. Study outcomes and limitations: Clones from primary vaccination mostly reappeared after the booster (around 96% CD4, around 90% CD8).

In this sample, this clonotype turned up many times. Its antigen remains unidentified. The CDR3 runs 13 residues. Germline values: CDR1 DFQATT, CDR2 SNEGSKA (reference sequence). The V and J genes are TRBV20-1 and TRBJ2-1, with D unresolved. Sequences were derived from CD4+ T cells sorted from PBMCs, sampled 5 days after the yellow fever booster vaccination. The receptor was isolated from a man aged 30 to 39 who received the YFV17D yellow fever vaccine. The CDR3 protein is CRALKSSYNEQFF. CDR3 nucleotide sequence: TGCAGGGCCCTTAAGAGCTCCTACAATGAGCAGTTCTTC.